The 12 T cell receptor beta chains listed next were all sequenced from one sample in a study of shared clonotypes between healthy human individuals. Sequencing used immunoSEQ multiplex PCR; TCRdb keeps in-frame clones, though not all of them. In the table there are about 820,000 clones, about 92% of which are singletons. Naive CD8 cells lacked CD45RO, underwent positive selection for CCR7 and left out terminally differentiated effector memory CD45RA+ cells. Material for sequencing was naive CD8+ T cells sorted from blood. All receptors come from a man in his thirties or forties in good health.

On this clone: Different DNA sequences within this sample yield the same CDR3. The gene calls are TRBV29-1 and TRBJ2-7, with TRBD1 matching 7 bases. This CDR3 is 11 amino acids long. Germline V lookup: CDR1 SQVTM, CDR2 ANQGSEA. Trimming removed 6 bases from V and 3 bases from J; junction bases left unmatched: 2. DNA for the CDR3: TGCAGCGTCGGGACAGTCTACGAGCAGTACTTC. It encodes CSVGTVYEQYF.

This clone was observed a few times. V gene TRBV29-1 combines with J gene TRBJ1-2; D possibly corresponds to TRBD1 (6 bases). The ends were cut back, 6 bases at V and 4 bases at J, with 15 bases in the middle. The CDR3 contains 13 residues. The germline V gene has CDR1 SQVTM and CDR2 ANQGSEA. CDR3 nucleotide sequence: TGCAGCGTCGGTACAGGGTTGGGCTATGGCTACACCTTC. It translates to CSVGTGLGYGYTF.

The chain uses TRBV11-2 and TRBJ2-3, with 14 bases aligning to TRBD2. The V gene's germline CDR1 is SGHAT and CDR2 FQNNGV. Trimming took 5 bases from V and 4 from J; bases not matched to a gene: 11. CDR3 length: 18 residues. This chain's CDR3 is CASSDRLAGGNVADTQYF. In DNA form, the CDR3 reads TGTGCCAGCAGCGATCGACTAGCGGGAGGGAATGTTGCAGATACGCAGTATTTT.

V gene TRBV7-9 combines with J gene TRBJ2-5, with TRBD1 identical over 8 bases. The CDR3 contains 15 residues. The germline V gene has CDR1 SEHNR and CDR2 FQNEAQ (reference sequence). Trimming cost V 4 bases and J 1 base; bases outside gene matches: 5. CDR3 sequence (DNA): TGTGCCAGCAGCTCCCCAGGGGGCCCCCAAGAGACCCAGTACTTC. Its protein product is CASSSPGGPQETQYF.

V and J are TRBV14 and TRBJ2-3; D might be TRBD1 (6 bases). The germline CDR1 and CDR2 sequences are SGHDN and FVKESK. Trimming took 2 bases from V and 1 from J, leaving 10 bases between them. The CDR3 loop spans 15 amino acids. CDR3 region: CASSQRDIGTDTQYF. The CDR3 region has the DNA TGTGCCAGCAGCCAACGGGACATCGGCACAGATACGCAGTATTTT.

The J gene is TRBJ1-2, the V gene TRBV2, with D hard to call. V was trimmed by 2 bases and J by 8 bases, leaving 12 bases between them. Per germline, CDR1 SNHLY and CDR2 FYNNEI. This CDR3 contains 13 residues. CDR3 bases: TGTGCCAGCAGTGAAATCAGGCCCAGGGGCTACACCTTC. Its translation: CASSEIRPRGYTF. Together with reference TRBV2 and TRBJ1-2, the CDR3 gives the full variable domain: EPEVTQTPSHQVTQMGQEVILRCVPISNHLYFYWYRQILGQKVEFLVSFYNNEISEKSEIFDDQFSVERPDGSNFTLKIRSTKLEDSAMYFCASSEIRPRGYTFGSGTRLTVV.

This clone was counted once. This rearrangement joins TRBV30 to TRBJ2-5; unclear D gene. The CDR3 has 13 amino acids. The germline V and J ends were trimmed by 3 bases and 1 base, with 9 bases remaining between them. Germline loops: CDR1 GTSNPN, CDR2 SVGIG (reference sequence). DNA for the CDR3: TGTGCCTGGAGCTCGGGCTCCCAAGAGACCCAGTACTTC. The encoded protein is CAWSSGSQETQYF.

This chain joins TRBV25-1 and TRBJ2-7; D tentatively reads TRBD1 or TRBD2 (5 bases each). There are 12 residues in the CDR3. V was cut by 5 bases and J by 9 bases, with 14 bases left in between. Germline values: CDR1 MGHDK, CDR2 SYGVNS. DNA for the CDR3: TGTGCCAGCAGTCCACTTCCGGGACGGCAGTACTTC. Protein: CASSPLPGRQYF.

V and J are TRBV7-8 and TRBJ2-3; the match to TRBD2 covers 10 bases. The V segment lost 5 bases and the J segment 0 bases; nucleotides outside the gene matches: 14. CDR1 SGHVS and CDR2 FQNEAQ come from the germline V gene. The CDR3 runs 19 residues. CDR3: CASSHPLAGIGASTDTQYF. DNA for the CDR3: TGTGCCAGCAGCCATCCACTAGCGGGAATTGGTGCTAGCACAGATACGCAGTATTTT.

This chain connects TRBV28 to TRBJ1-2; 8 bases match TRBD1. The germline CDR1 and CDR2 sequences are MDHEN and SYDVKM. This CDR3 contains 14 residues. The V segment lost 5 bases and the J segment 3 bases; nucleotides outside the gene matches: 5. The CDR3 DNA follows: TGTGCCAGCAGTCCAGGGGGCGTTTACTATGGCTACACCTTC. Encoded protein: CASSPGGVYYGYTF.

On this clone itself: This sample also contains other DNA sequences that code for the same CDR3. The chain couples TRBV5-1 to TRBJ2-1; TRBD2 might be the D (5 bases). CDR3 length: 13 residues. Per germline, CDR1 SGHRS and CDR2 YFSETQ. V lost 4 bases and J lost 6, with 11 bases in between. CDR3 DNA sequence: TGCGCCAGCAGCCTCGGACTTTCCAATGAGCAGTTCTTC. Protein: CASSLGLSNEQFF.

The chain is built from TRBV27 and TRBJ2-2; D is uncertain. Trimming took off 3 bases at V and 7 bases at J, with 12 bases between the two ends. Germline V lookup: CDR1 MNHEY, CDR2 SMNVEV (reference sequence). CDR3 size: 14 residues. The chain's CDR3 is CASSLGEPGGELFF. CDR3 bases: TGTGCCAGCAGTTTGGGTGAACCGGGCGGGGAGCTGTTTTTT.